This TCR beta chain was recorded in a study of regulatory T cells in long-lasting Graves disease. Overall study findings and caveats: Persistent disease favored TRBV28, TRBJ1-2 and TRBJ2-5.

V lost 6 bases to trimming and J lost 4 bases; unmatched junction nucleotides: 5. Per germline, CDR1 SNHLY and CDR2 FYNNEI. The CDR3 runs 15 residues. This clonotype was recorded at least ten times. Its antigen is as yet unknown. Investigators prepared the TCR beta libraries by applying iRepertoire HTBI primers and Arm-PCR of CDR3 regions. A single record per CDR3 protein comes from TCRdb applying MiXCR to the multiplex PCR reads. The sample carries roughly 560,000 distinct CDR3 sequences, about 12% recorded once. Time point given: newly diagnosed GD, antithyroid drugs for less than 3 months. After RNA was extracted from PBMCs, the TCR library was made from it. The same sample was also used in a study of T cells in Graves' hyperthyroidism and ophthalmopathy. That paper states: The primer set for the first-round RT-PCR of the TCR CDR3 was HTBI. Ophthalmopathy was distinguished from stable hyperthyroidism by 13 V-J signatures. Median prediction lead before ophthalmopathy onset was 5.5 to 7 months with the model.

Sequencing was performed on peripheral blood mononuclear cells (PBMCs), taken at new diagnosis, from a patient treated with antithyroid drugs. The sequence was collected from a young woman with Graves disease. V is TRBV2 and J is TRBJ2-1; 11 bases agree with TRBD1. The CDR3 sequence: CASRTGQGVYNEQFF. CDR3 DNA: TGTGCCAGCAGGACGGGACAGGGGGTTTACAATGAGCAGTTCTTC.